The rows below give T cell receptor beta chains drawn from one sample of a study of blood T cell repertoires in COVID-19. Method: immunoSEQ multiplex PCR; TCRdb's copy keeps in-frame clones and lacks some. The sample records more than 100,000 clones, about 91% being singletons. Sequenced material: peripheral blood. The receptors stem from a human donor in a cohort sampled during active COVID-19. The CDR3 runs from the conserved cysteine through the conserved F or W. The D gene is left open where the match is weak. Where a row states a size, it is once, few, many or the class of an expanded clone; other rows omit it.

j_call d_call v_call clone_size cdr3_nt cdr3_aa
TRBJ1-1 . TRBV19 once TGTGCCAGTAGCTCTGAGGACTTGAACACTGAAGCTTTCTTT CASSSEDLNTEAFF
TRBJ2-1 . TRBV5-1 . TGCGCCAGCAGCTTGGCCGGGGTTAACAATGAGCAGTTCTTC CASSLAGVNNEQFF
TRBJ1-1 . TRBV3-1/TRBV3-2 . TGTGCCAGCAGCCAAGAACGGGGAAGGGTAAGGACTGAAGCTTTCTTT CASSQERGRVRTEAFF
TRBJ1-2 TRBD1 TRBV18 . TGTGCCAGCTCATTATTACCCCCCGGGACAGGGGTTAACTATGGCTACACCTTC CASSLLPPGTGVNYGYTF
TRBJ2-1 TRBD1 TRBV5-1 . TGCGCCAGCACCGGCCGGACAGGGGACTACAATGAGCAGTTCTTC CASTGRTGDYNEQFF
TRBJ1-5 . TRBV28 . TGTGCCAGCAGTTCTCAGGGATCTGTGAGACCCCAGCATTTT CASSSQGSVRPQHF
TRBJ2-1 TRBD2 TRBV11-2 . TGTGCCAGCAGCTTGCGGGAGGGCCGGGTTGGGTACAATGAGCAGTTCTTC CASSLREGRVGYNEQFF
TRBJ2-4 . TRBV2 . TGTGCCAGCAGTGAGGTCAGCGGGCGCATTCAGTACTTC CASSEVSGRIQYF
TRBJ2-7 TRBD2 TRBV14 . TGTGCCAGCAGCATCTTTGGTAGCGGGAGTCTCTCCAACGAGCAGTACTTC CASSIFGSGSLSNEQYF
TRBJ2-1 TRBD2 TRBV6-1 . TGTGCCAGCAGTGAAGCAGGGAGCGGGAGAGATGAGCAGTTCTTC CASSEAGSGRDEQFF
TRBJ2-5 . TRBV5-4 . TGTGCCAGCAGCCGTAAAACGGACATATTCGAGACCCAGTACTTC CASSRKTDIFETQYF
TRBJ1-4 TRBD1 TRBV18 few TGTGCCAGCTCACCACGAGGGACAGTTGCAACTAATGAAAAACTGTTTTTT CASSPRGTVATNEKLFF
TRBJ2-1 TRBD2 TRBV15 few TGTGCCACCCAGACCTTAGCGGGAGAAAAGTTCTTC CATQTLAGEKFF
TRBJ2-5 TRBD1 TRBV7-2 . TGTGCCAGCAGCCTACGGGACAGGGGGCGCGGGGAGACCCAGTACTTC CASSLRDRGRGETQYF
TRBJ1-2 TRBD1 TRBV30 once TGTGCCAGAGCCACAGGGGGCTATGGCTACACCTTC CARATGGYGYTF
TRBJ2-5 . TRBV6-2/TRBV6-3 . TGTGCCAGCAGCCCTAATCTCGGCGGCGGGGTGACCCAGTACTTC CASSPNLGGGVTQYF
TRBJ2-1 . TRBV18 . TGTGCCAGCTCACTGGCCAGAGGCAGGGCTTCCTACAATGAGCAGTTCTTC CASSLARGRASYNEQFF
TRBJ2-5 . TRBV19 once TGTGCCAGTAGTCGAGGTAACTCGGGAGAGACCCAGTACTTC CASSRGNSGETQYF
TRBJ2-1 TRBD2 TRBV5-4 . TGTGCCAGCAGCTTGGGACTAGCGGGATCGTCCTACAATGAGCAGTTCTTC CASSLGLAGSSYNEQFF
TRBJ2-5 . TRBV2 . TGTGCCAGCAGTCCCCCGCCAACTCAGGGGTTTGAGACCCAGTACTTC CASSPPPTQGFETQYF
TRBJ1-2 . TRBV27 . TGTGCCAGCAGTTGGGTACCGGGACACTCCCTGGGCTACACCTTC CASSWVPGHSLGYTF
TRBJ2-7 TRBD2 TRBV5-4 . TGTGCCAGCAGTGCACCGGGACTAGCGGGGGGGTCCTCCTACGAGCAGTACTTC CASSAPGLAGGSSYEQYF
TRBJ2-5 TRBD2 TRBV18 . TGTGCCAGCTCACTGGGACTAGCGGGGGGGCCAGGAGGCGAGACCCAGTACTTC CASSLGLAGGPGGETQYF
TRBJ2-1 . TRBV15 . TGTGCCACCCTTGGGGGAGGTCGGGTTAATGAGCAGTTCTTC CATLGGGRVNEQFF
TRBJ1-2 TRBD1 TRBV19 few TGTGCCACCCACCAGGGACAGGGGGCGACAGAATATGGCTACACCTTC CATHQGQGATEYGYTF
TRBJ2-5 . TRBV12-5 few TGTGCTAGTGCCACCGGGCGAGGGGAGACCCAGTACTTC CASATGRGETQYF
TRBJ2-3 TRBD2 TRBV29-1 . TGCGCAGGCGGGAGAGGTGGCGCAGATACGCAGTATTTT CAGGRGGADTQYF
TRBJ2-3 TRBD2 TRBV25-1 . TGTGCCAGCACAACTAGCGGCTTCACAGATACGCAGTATTTT CASTTSGFTDTQYF
TRBJ2-3 . TRBV6-5 . TGTGCCAGCAGTTACGACACCACAGATACGCAGTATTTT CASSYDTTDTQYF
TRBJ1-1 . TRBV29-1 . TGCAGCGTTGAACAGGCTGAAGCTTTCTTT CSVEQAEAFF
TRBJ2-1 TRBD2 TRBV7-8 . TGTGCCAGCAGCTTAGAGCTAGCGGGGTCCTACAATGAGCAGTTCTTC CASSLELAGSYNEQFF
TRBJ1-1 . TRBV19 . TGTGCCAGTAGTATAGCTCGGCAGGGCCCTGAAGCTTTCTTT CASSIARQGPEAFF
TRBJ2-1 TRBD2 TRBV5-6 . TGTGCCAGCAGCCCCTTTGGGGCGGGGGCCTACAATGAGCAGTTCTTC CASSPFGAGAYNEQFF
TRBJ2-1 . TRBV19 . TGTGCCAGTAATTGGGGGCCCTCCTACAATGAGCAGTTCTTC CASNWGPSYNEQFF
TRBJ2-7 . TRBV19 . TGTGCCAGTAGCAACAGGGTTACCTACGAGCAGTACTTC CASSNRVTYEQYF
TRBJ2-2 TRBD1 TRBV2 . TGTGCCAGCCAGGGGGAACCTAGGAACACCGGGGAGCTGTTTTTT CASQGEPRNTGELFF
TRBJ2-3 . TRBV4-1 . TGCGCCAGCAGCCAACGCGTGGTGACAGATACGCAGTATTTT CASSQRVVTDTQYF
TRBJ2-7 . TRBV27 once TGTGCCAGCAGTTTCCGGACTTCTGGGAGGGAGCAGTACTTC CASSFRTSGREQYF